The 25 T cell receptor beta chains listed next were all sequenced from one sample in a study of blood T cell repertoires in COVID-19. Profiled with immunoSEQ multiplex PCR; TCRdb holds only in-frame clones, not every one. The table includes 300,000 to 500,000 clones, 88% detected once. Sequenced input: PBMCs or T cells enriched from blood (not recorded which). These receptors came from a woman under 40 with acute COVID-19.

The chain joins TRBV4-1 to TRBJ1-1; 9 positions agree with TRBD1. The CDR3 totals 12 residues. Trimming took 4 bases from V and 8 from J; bases not matched to a gene: 2. The germline gives CDR1 MGHRA, CDR2 YSYEKL. The CDR3 reads CASSLGTGEAFF. CDR3 bases: TGCGCCAGCAGCCTAGGGACAGGGGAAGCTTTCTTT.

The V gene is TRBV5-1, the J gene TRBJ1-2; 8 positions agree with TRBD1. The CDR3 is 12 residues long. V was clipped by 5 bases and J by 9 bases; unmatched bases: 6. Germline V gene sequence: CDR1 SGHRS, CDR2 YFSETQ. The CDR3 reads CASRTWTGSYTF. DNA for the CDR3: TGCGCCAGCAGGACATGGACAGGGAGCTACACCTTC.

This sequence joins TRBV30 and TRBJ2-7; TRBD2 agrees at 7 bases. This CDR3 region has 15 residues. The V and J ends lost 3 bases and 7 bases, in that order; junction bases with no gene match: 15. Germline loops: CDR1 GTSNPN, CDR2 SVGIG (reference sequence). CDR3 amino acids: CAWSPMLQRGLEQYF. DNA of the CDR3: TGTGCCTGGAGCCCAATGCTTCAGCGGGGATTGGAGCAGTACTTC.

The genes are TRBV5-4 and TRBJ2-2; no clear D gene. V was cut by 2 bases and J by 6 bases, with 14 bases left in between. The CDR3 runs to 15 residues. Germline V lookup: CDR1 SGHNT, CDR2 YYREEE (reference sequence). DNA of the CDR3: TGTGCCAGCAGCTTACGTGACAAGCAACCCGGGGAGCTGTTTTTT. Protein: CASSLRDKQPGELFF.

J is TRBJ1-5 and V is TRBV6-2 or TRBV6-3; D gene ambiguous. The germline V gene has CDR1 MNHEY and CDR2 SVGEGT. The CDR3 contains 15 residues. The germline V and J ends were trimmed by 3 bases and 0 bases, with 9 bases remaining between them. The CDR3 DNA follows: TGTGCCAGCAGTTATGCGAGATATAGCAATCAGCCCCAGCATTTT. Translated, it gives CASSYARYSNQPQHF.

The V call is TRBV7-9, the J call TRBJ1-4; the match to TRBD1 covers 7 bases. The CDR3 spans 14 residues. The trim removed 3 bases at V and 5 bases at J, leaving 3 bases unmatched. Germline CDR1 SEHNR, CDR2 FQNEAQ (reference sequence). The CDR3, as DNA: TGTGCCAGCAGCTTGGGACAGAAAAATGAAAAACTGTTTTTT. It is translated as CASSLGQKNEKLFF.

The chain uses TRBV6-1 and TRBJ2-7; D not resolved. Germline V gene sequence: CDR1 MNHNS, CDR2 SASEGT. The CDR3 is 15 amino acids. V was pared by 0 bases and J by 0 bases, with 9 bases between. CDR3 residues: CASSEAQVGSYEQYF. The CDR3 DNA follows: TGTGCCAGCAGTGAAGCTCAGGTCGGCTCCTACGAGCAGTACTTC.

CDR3 DNA: TGTGCCAGTAGTAGAGACAGGCTTGGGGCGGAGACCCAGTACTTC. Translating gives CASSRDRLGAETQYF. V gene TRBV19 combines with J gene TRBJ2-5; D might be TRBD1 (6 bases). V was pared by 4 bases and J by 5 bases, with 17 bases between. The germline gives CDR1 LNHDA, CDR2 SQIVND (reference sequence). This CDR3 contains 15 residues.

This clone was seen once. The chain recombines TRBV7-2 with TRBJ1-4; D is perhaps TRBD1 (6 bases). V was pared by 5 bases and J by 3 bases, with 13 bases between. The germline V gene has CDR1 SGHTA and CDR2 FQGNSA. The CDR3 length is 15 residues. CDR3 bases: TGTGCCAGCAGCCATATGGGACACCCTAATGAAAAACTGTTTTTT. This codes for CASSHMGHPNEKLFF.

A single count supports this clone. V and J are TRBV5-8 and TRBJ1-4, with D maybe TRBD1 (5 bases). The V end was cut by 0 bases, the J end by 0 bases, with 15 bases between. The CDR3 is made up of 18 amino acids. The germline V gene encodes CDR1 SGHTS and CDR2 YDEGEE. The CDR3 protein is CASSLVGGAWTTNEKLFF. For the CDR3, the DNA is TGTGCCAGCAGCTTGGTTGGTGGGGCTTGGACAACTAATGAAAAACTGTTTTTT.

This rearrangement joins TRBV24-1 to TRBJ2-7; D gene unclear. Germline lookup yields CDR1 KGHDR and CDR2 SFDVKD. Trimming removed 3 bases at V and 2 bases at J, with 7 bases between. CDR3 size: 13 residues. In nucleotides, the CDR3 is TGTGCCACCAGTGATACTCGGGCCTACGAGCAGTACTTC. It is translated as CATSDTRAYEQYF.

This chain uses TRBV9 with TRBJ1-5; D not certain. V lost 0 bases and J 4 bases, leaving 8 bases between the germline ends. Germline loops: CDR1 SGDLS, CDR2 YYNGEE. The CDR3 sequence is 14 residues long. This CDR3 reads CASSVGRGNQPQHF. CDR3 nucleotides: TGTGCCAGCAGCGTAGGGCGGGGAAATCAGCCCCAGCATTTT.

This clone came up a few times. The chain uses TRBV5-6 and TRBJ1-6, with 8 bases lining up with TRBD1. The junction had 11 bases not matched to a gene; V was cut back by 1 base and J by 2 bases. Germline V lookup: CDR1 SGHDT, CDR2 YYEEEE. CDR3 length: 19 amino acids. The CDR3 loop reads CASSLRRPGQGTYNSPLHF. In DNA, the CDR3 is TGTGCCAGCAGCTTGAGGCGCCCAGGACAGGGAACCTATAATTCACCCCTCCACTTT. Looking up the rest from reference TRBV5-6 and TRBJ1-6 gives the full variable domain: DAGVTQSPTHLIKTRGQQVTLRCSPKSGHDTVSWYQQALGQGPQFIFQYYEEEERQRGNFPDRFSGHQFPNYSSELNVNALLLGDSALYLCASSLRRPGQGTYNSPLHFGNGTRLTVT.

The chain links TRBV2 to TRBJ1-1; D uncertain. Deletions cut 7 bases from V and 1 base from J, with 16 bases between. Germline V gene lookup returns CDR1 SNHLY and CDR2 FYNNEI. The CDR3 is 15 residues long. In nucleotides, the CDR3 is TGTGCCAGCACCTCAGACATGTTGAGGAACACTGAAGCTTTCTTT. Translated, it gives CASTSDMLRNTEAFF.

The chain has TRBV6-5 and TRBJ1-1; a possible D gene is TRBD1 (5 bases). CDR1 and CDR2 from the germline V gene are MNHEY and SVGAGI. The CDR3 totals 13 residues. The V end was cut by 0 bases, the J end by 7 bases, with 9 bases between. The DNA for the CDR3 is TGTGCCAGCAGTTACTCAGGGGTTTTTGAAGCTTTCTTT. Its protein product is CASSYSGVFEAFF.

The rearrangement joins TRBV5-1 to TRBJ1-1; weak D call: TRBD1 (6 bases). There are 12 residues in the CDR3. In germline, CDR1 is SGHRS, CDR2 YFSETQ. V was cut by 4 bases and J by 7 bases, with 11 bases left in between. CDR3 nucleotides: TGCGCCAGCAGCGCACAGGGCCTTGAAGCTTTCTTT. Protein product: CASSAQGLEAFF.

The rearrangement uses TRBV4-3 and TRBJ1-2, with D perhaps matching TRBD1 (6 bases). Per germline, CDR1 LGHNA and CDR2 YSLEER. V gave up 0 bases and J gave up 2 bases, with 13 bases separating them. There are 16 residues in the CDR3. DNA for the CDR3: TGCGCCAGCAGCCAAGATTGGGGCAGGGGAAACTATGGCTACACCTTC. Amino acid sequence: CASSQDWGRGNYGYTF.

The J gene is TRBJ1-6, the V gene TRBV10-3, with 7 bases that match TRBD1. The CDR3 totals 15 residues. Germline loops: CDR1 ENHRY, CDR2 SYGVKD. V shed 4 bases, J shed 7 bases, and the junction held 7 bases outside the gene matches. CDR3 sequence: CAISVGTAPNSPLHF. The CDR3, as DNA: TGTGCCATCAGTGTCGGGACAGCACCAAATTCACCCCTCCACTTT.

CDR3 DNA: TGTGCCAGCAGCTTAAGCGGGGGGCGCGACACTGAAGCTTTCTTT. Translation: CASSLSGGRDTEAFF. This chain links TRBV7-2 with TRBJ1-1, with D perhaps matching TRBD1 (6 bases). The CDR3 sequence is 15 residues long. Germline CDR1 SGHTA, CDR2 FQGNSA. The V end lost 2 bases, the J end lost 3 bases, and 13 bases lay between the germline ends.

The chain joins TRBV7-6 to TRBJ2-2, with 13 nucleotides matching TRBD2. The V and J ends lost 5 bases and 7 bases, in that order; junction bases with no gene match: 7. Germline V CDR1 and CDR2: SGHVS, FNYEAQ. The CDR3 is made up of 16 amino acids. Here the CDR3 DNA reads TGTGCCAGCAGCCTATGGACTAGCGGGGGCGACGGGGAGCTGTTTTTT. Translating gives CASSLWTSGGDGELFF. The full variable domain, completed using reference TRBV7-6 and TRBJ2-2, is GAGVSQSPRYKVTKRGQDVALRCDPISGHVSLYWYRQALGQGPEFLTYFNYEAQQDKSGLPNDRFSAERPEGSISTLTIQRTEQRDSAMYRCASSLWTSGGDGELFFGEGSRLTVL.

The chain uses TRBV20-1 and TRBJ2-7; 8 bases are shared with TRBD1. With 5 bases clipped from V and 9 bases from J, the junction kept 6 bases outside the gene matches. The germline CDR1 and CDR2 sequences are DFQATT and SNEGSKA (reference sequence). This CDR3 contains 11 residues. Written as DNA, the CDR3 is TGCAGTGCTTCCCAGGGGGCTGGGCAGTACTTC. Its translation: CSASQGAGQYF.

The chain is built from TRBV6-4 and TRBJ2-7, with 11 bases that match TRBD2. V lost 6 bases, J lost 1 base, and 5 bases stayed unmatched. Looked up from germline, CDR1 is MRHNA and CDR2 is SNTAGT. This CDR3 is 15 amino acids long. The CDR3 sequence: CASSVLAGGSYEQYF. For the CDR3, the DNA is TGTGCCAGCAGCGTTCTAGCGGGGGGTTCCTACGAGCAGTACTTC.

This sequence joins TRBV19 and TRBJ1-1; D is perhaps TRBD1 (5 bases). The CDR3 has 13 amino acids. Germline V gene lookup returns CDR1 LNHDA and CDR2 SQIVND (reference sequence). Deletions cut 6 bases from V and 3 bases from J, with 11 bases between. The CDR3 is CASSPLGHTEAFF. Written as DNA, the CDR3 is TGTGCCAGTAGCCCCCTGGGGCACACTGAAGCTTTCTTT. Full variable domain (rest looked up from reference TRBV19 and TRBJ1-1): DGGITQSPKYLFRKEGQNVTLSCEQNLNHDAMYWYRQDPGQGLRLIYYSQIVNDFQKGDIAEGYSVSREKKESFPLTVTSAQKNPTAFYLCASSPLGHTEAFFGQGTRLTVV.

The chain uses TRBV30 and TRBJ2-1; a weak D match, TRBD2 (6 bases). V was shortened by 8 bases and J by 1 base, with 9 bases between the two germline ends. Germline V gene sequence: CDR1 GTSNPN, CDR2 SVGIG (reference sequence). The length of the CDR3 is 12 residues. The CDR3 loop is CARGESYNEQFF. The DNA of the CDR3 is TGTGCCCGCGGGGAATCCTACAATGAGCAGTTCTTC.

The V gene is TRBV3-1 (or the pseudogene TRBV3-2), the J gene TRBJ1-6; TRBD1 matches at 7 bases. Trimming removed 1 base from V and 4 bases from J; junction bases left unmatched: 7. The CDR3 spans 17 residues. Germline V gives CDR1 LGHDT, CDR2 YNNKEL (reference sequence). Here the CDR3 reads CASSQGQTGTYNSPLHF. In DNA form, the CDR3 reads TGTGCCAGCAGCCAAGGGCAGACAGGGACTTATAATTCACCCCTCCACTTT.